This T cell receptor (beta chain) was profiled in a study of PD-1 blockade in classical Hodgkin lymphoma. TCRdb's copy holds only in-frame clones and misses some; the assay was immunoSEQ multiplex PCR. The sample has 65,000 to 95,000 clones; around 86% are singletons. Every patient had relapsed following autologous stem cell transplantation, and cohorts differed in brentuximab vedotin exposure. Germline loops: CDR1 MNHEY, CDR2 SMNVEV (reference sequence). V lost 3 bases to trimming and J lost 6 bases, with 12 bases between them. This CDR3 spans 13 amino acids. This chain uses TRBV27 with TRBJ2-7, with D perhaps matching TRBD2 (5 bases). The sample was peripheral blood mononuclear cells (PBMCs), taken at baseline. This TCR was recovered from a human donor with classical Hodgkin lymphoma. CDR3 sequence: CASSFSSRGEQYF. The CDR3 DNA is TGTGCCAGCAGTTTCTCAAGCCGGGGCGAGCAGTACTTC.